Within the sample, the clone carrying this T cell receptor (beta chain) is large. The antigen is undetermined. TCR beta rearrangements were amplified from peripheral blood genomic DNA. This sample was included in a study of T cell repertoires in aging, cancer and after chemotherapy. Turning to the study itself: Paired samples before and after chemotherapy came from glioblastoma patients receiving temozolomide-based therapy.

Study outcomes and limitations: Untreated cancer patients had significantly lower blood TCR diversity than age-matched healthy donors.

The CDR3 consists of 16 residues. Germline V gives CDR1 LNHDA, CDR2 SQIVND (reference sequence). V lost 6 bases, J lost 4 bases, and 19 bases lay in between. Multiplex touch-down PCR with TRB-A/B primers amplified rearranged V-D-J TRB sequences. TCRdb redid the calling of the multiplex PCR reads with MiXCR, one entry per CDR3 protein. The repertoire holds over 900 distinct CDR3 sequences, with approximately 28% as singletons. Sample: blood. This sequence was found in a human donor with a solid tumor. This chain uses TRBV19 with TRBJ1-5; the D is unclear. The CDR3 sequence is CASSPRRLERNQPQHF. The CDR3 nucleotides read TGTGCCAGTAGCCCCCGACGTCTCGAGAGAAATCAGCCCCAGCATTTT.